Listed below are T cell receptor beta chains from one sample, sequenced in a study of T cells in Graves' hyperthyroidism and ophthalmopathy. TCRdb analysed the multiplex PCR reads with MiXCR anew, one entry per CDR3 protein. The sample consists of some 620,000 distinct CDR3 sequences, around 15% of them appearing once. Sequencing was done on a sample of blood. The receptors were sampled from a woman in her thirties with Graves' hyperthyroidism. Both conserved end residues are part of each CDR3.

>TRBV7-9|TRBJ2-2
CASSLGHGTPNTGELFF
>TRBV3-1|TRBJ2-7
CASSQDLDRGLDEQYF
>TRBV28|TRBJ2-1
CASSLPSSYNEQFF
>TRBV30|TRBJ1-2
CAWKTFYGYTF
>TRBV18|TRBJ1-2
CASSPDTDRGYTF
>TRBV18|TRBJ2-3
CASSPGPTVTDTQYF
>TRBV20-1|TRBJ1-5
CSARPTGGGQPQHF
>TRBV7-9|TRBJ1-2
CASSLERGSGHGYTF
>TRBV2|TRBJ2-3
CASSVSARDHTQYF
>TRBV7-9|TRBJ2-7
CASSLEDSGRYEQYF
>TRBV12-3/TRBV12-4|TRBJ2-2
CASSLTPGNANTGELFF
>TRBV28|TRBJ2-1
CASSLIFVGFSTGGTSGNEQFF
>TRBV10-3|TRBJ1-2
CAISDRGDGYTF
>TRBV19|TRBJ2-1
CASRWDGSSHNEQFF
>TRBV12-3/TRBV12-4|TRBJ2-7
CASSFGQGGFYEQYF
>TRBV9|TRBJ1-1
CASSVGQGSDTEAFF
>TRBV27|TRBJ2-7
CASSSIAGALVEQYF
>TRBV7-9|TRBJ1-1
CASSPTGNVAEAFF
>TRBV27|TRBJ1-6
CASSRTSASPLHF
>TRBV7-9|TRBJ2-7
CASSFTGAPEQYF
>TRBV3-1|TRBJ1-6
CASSQAAGRNSPLHF
>TRBV18|TRBJ2-5
CASSTGTSGGETQYF
>TRBV12-3/TRBV12-4|TRBJ2-2
CASSKLDTGELFF
>TRBV12-3/TRBV12-4|TRBJ1-5
CASSPLHQNQPQHF
>TRBV5-1|TRBJ2-3
CASSLVPGMADTQYF
>TRBV20-1|TRBJ2-7
CSARFGSYEQYF
>TRBV3-1|TRBJ2-1
CASSPLPVTDEQFF
>TRBV7-2|TRBJ1-4
CASSPIGAYEKLFF
>TRBV28|TRBJ2-1
CATSSAGESDEQFF
>TRBV2|TRBJ2-3
CASIPKDTQYF
>TRBV27|TRBJ2-7
CASSISSASDYEQYF
>TRBV9|TRBJ2-1
CASSVDSSGRLNEQFF
>TRBV20-1|TRBJ1-6
CSARWGGRVNNSPLHF
>TRBV24-1|TRBJ2-1
CATSWSGRSSYNEQFF
>TRBV12-3/TRBV12-4|TRBJ1-1
CASRKQGKMNTEAFF
>TRBV12-3/TRBV12-4|TRBJ2-3
CASSFPSGTGGTDTQYF
>TRBV11-2|TRBJ1-2
CASSKYTGTGHGYTF
>TRBV3-1|TRBJ1-1
CATSVVSGTAFF
>TRBV6-1|TRBJ2-7
CASLTSGRATVGEQYF
>TRBV7-3|TRBJ2-5
CASRPTGGAGETQYF
>TRBV6-1|TRBJ2-2
CASTDLAANTGELFF
>TRBV19|TRBJ1-5
CASSMGTDSNQPQHF
>TRBV20-1|TRBJ2-3
CSASGSGQVTDTQYF
>TRBV4-1|TRBJ2-2
CASSQRTSGMGGELFF
>TRBV28|TRBJ2-7
CASRSGQGPEQYF
>TRBV28|TRBJ2-5
CASGTGRVQYF
>TRBV3-1|TRBJ2-5
CASSHGQETQYF
>TRBV20-1|TRBJ2-5
CSAPAGAVSETQYF
>TRBV5-6|TRBJ2-5
CASSFRGAEYQETQYF
>TRBV10-2|TRBJ2-3
CASSRRTSTDTQYF
>TRBV5-1|TRBJ1-1
CASSSSTGYTEAFF